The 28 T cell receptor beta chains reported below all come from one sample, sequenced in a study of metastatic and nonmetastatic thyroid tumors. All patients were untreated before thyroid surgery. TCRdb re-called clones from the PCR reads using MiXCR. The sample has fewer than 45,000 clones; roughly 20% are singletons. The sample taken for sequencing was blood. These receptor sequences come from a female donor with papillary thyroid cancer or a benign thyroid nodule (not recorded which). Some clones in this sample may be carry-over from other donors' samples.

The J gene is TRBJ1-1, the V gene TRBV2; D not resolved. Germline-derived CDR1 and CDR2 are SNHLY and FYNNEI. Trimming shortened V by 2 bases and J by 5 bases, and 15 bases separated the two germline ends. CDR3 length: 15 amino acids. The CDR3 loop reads CASSERLPVSTEAFF. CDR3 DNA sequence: TGTGCCAGCAGTGAAAGGCTACCCGTGAGTACTGAAGCTTTCTTT.

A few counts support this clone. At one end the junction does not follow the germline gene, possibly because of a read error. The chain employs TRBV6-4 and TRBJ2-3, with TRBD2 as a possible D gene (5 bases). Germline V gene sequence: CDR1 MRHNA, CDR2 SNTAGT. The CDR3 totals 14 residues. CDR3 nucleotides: TGTGCCCGCAGTGAGGGTAGCTGGACAGATACGCAGTATTTT. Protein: CARSEGSWTDTQYF.

The DNA of the CDR3 is TGTGCCATCAGTGATTTACTAACGGGAGGTGCCCCGGAGCAGTTCTTC. Protein sequence: CAISDLLTGGAPEQFF. The chain couples TRBV10-3 to TRBJ2-1; TRBD2 matches at 7 bases. CDR1 is ENHRY, CDR2 SYGVKD, per germline. With V trimmed by 3 bases and J by 10 bases, 15 bases remained unmatched. The CDR3 contains 16 residues.

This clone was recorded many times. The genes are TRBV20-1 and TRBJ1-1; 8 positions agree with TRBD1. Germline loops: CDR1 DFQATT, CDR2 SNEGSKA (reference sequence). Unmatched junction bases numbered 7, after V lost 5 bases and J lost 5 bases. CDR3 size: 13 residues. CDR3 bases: TGCAGTGCTTCCCCAGGGGGCGTAACTGAAGCTTTCTTT. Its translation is CSASPGGVTEAFF.

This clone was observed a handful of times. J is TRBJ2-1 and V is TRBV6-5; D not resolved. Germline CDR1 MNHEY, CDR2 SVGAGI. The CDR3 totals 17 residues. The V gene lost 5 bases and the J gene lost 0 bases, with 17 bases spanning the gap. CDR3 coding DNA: TGTGCCAGCAGTCCCTCCAGTGGGGTAAGCTCCTACAATGAGCAGTTCTTC. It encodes CASSPSSGVSSYNEQFF.

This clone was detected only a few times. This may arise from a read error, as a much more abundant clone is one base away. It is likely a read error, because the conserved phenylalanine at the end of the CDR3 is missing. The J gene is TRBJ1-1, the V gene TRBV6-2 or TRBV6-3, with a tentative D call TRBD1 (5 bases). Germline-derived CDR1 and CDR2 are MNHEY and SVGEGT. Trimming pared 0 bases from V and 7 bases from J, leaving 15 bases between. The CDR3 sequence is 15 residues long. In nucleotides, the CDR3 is TGTGCCAGCAGTTACTCTTCAACCAGGGCCCGTGAAGCTTTCCTT. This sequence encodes CASSYSSTRAREAFL.

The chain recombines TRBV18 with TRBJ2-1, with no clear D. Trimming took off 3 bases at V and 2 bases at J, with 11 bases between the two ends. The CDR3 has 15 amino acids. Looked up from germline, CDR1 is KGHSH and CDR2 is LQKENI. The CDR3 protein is CASSPQRDTYNEQFF. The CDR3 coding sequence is TGTGCCAGCTCACCCCAGCGCGACACCTACAATGAGCAGTTCTTC. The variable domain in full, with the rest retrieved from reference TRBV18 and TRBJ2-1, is NAGVMQNPRHLVRRRGQEARLRCSPMKGHSHVYWYRQLPEEGLKFMVYLQKENIIDESGMPKERFSAEFPKEGPSILRIQQVVRGDSAAYFCASSPQRDTYNEQFFGPGTRLTVL.

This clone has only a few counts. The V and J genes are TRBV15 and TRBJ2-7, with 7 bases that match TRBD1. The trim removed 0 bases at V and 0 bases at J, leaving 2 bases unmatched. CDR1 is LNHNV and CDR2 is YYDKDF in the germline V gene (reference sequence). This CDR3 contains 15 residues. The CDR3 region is CATSRDRGSSYEQYF. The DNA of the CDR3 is TGTGCCACCAGCAGAGACAGGGGGAGCTCCTACGAGCAGTACTTC.

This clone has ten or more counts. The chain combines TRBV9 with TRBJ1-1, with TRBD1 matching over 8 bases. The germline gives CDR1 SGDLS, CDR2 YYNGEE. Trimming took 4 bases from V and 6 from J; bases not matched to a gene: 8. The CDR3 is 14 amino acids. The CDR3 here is CASSPGQVDSEAFF. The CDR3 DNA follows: TGTGCCAGCAGCCCGGGACAGGTCGACTCTGAAGCTTTCTTT.

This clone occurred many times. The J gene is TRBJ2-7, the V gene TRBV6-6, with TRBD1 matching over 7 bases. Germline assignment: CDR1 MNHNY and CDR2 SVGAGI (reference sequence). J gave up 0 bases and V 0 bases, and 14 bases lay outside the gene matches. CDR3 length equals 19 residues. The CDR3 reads CASSYSGSARDSPSYEQYF. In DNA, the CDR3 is TGTGCCAGCAGTTACTCGGGGTCCGCCCGGGACAGTCCCTCCTACGAGCAGTACTTC.

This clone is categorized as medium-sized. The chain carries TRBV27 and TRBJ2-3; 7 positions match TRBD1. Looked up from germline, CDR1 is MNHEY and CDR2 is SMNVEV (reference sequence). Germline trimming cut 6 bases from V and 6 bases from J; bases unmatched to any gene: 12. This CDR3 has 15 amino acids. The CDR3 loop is CASSSLKGASDTQYF. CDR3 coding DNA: TGTGCCAGCAGCTCCCTGAAGGGGGCCTCGGATACGCAGTATTTT.

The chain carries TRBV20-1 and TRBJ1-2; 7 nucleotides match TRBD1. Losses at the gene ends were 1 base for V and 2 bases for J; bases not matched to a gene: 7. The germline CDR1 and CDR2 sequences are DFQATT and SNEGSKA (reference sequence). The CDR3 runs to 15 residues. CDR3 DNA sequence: TGCAGTGCTAGAGGTGTGGGACAGATCAACTATGGCTACACCTTC. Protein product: CSARGVGQINYGYTF.

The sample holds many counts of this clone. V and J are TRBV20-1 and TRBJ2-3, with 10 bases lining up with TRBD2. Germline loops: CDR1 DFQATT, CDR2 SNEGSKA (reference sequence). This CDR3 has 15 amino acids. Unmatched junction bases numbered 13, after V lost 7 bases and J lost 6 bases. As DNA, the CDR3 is TGCAGTGGCCGGGGGGCTAGCGGGAGAGGGGATACGCAGTATTTT. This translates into CSGRGASGRGDTQYF.

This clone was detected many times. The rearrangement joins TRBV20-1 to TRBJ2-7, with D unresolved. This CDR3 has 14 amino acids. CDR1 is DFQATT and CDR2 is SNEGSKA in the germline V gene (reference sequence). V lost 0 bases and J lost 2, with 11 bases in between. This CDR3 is CSARDQETAYEQYF. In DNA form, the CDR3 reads TGCAGTGCTAGAGATCAGGAAACGGCCTACGAGCAGTACTTC.

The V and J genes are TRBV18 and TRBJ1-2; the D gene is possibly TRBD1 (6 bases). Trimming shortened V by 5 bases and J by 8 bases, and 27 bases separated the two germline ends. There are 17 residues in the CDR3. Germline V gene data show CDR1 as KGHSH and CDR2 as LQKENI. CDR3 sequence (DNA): TGTGCCAGCTCAACTTTCGTCGAGACAGGTTTTTCCGGCGGCTACACCTTC. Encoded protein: CASSTFVETGFSGGYTF.

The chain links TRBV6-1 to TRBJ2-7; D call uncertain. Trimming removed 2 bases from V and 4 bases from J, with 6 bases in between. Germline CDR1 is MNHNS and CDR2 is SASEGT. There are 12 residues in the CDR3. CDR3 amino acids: CASSESKYEQYF. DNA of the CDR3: TGTGCCAGCAGTGAATCGAAGTACGAGCAGTACTTC.

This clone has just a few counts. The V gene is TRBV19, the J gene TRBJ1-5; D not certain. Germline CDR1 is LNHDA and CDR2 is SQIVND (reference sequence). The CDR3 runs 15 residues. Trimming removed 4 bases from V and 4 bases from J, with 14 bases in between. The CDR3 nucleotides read TGTGCCAGTAGTAACCAACACTTGAGGAATCAGCCCCAGCATTTT. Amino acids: CASSNQHLRNQPQHF.

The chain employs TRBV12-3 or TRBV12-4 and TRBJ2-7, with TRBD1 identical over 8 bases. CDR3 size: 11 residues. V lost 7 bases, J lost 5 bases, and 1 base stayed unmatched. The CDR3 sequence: CASNRGDEQYF. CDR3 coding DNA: TGTGCCAGCAACAGGGGGGACGAGCAGTACTTC.

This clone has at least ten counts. This chain's CDR3 is CASSPRGRLAGGYNEQFF. The CDR3 coding sequence is TGTGCCAGCAGCCCTAGAGGGAGACTAGCGGGAGGGTACAATGAGCAGTTCTTC. This chain connects TRBV11-1 to TRBJ2-1, with 14 bases aligning to TRBD2. The V and J ends lost 5 bases and 4 bases, in that order; junction bases with no gene match: 10. The CDR3 covers 18 residues. Germline CDR1 reads SGHAT; CDR2 reads FQDESV (reference sequence).

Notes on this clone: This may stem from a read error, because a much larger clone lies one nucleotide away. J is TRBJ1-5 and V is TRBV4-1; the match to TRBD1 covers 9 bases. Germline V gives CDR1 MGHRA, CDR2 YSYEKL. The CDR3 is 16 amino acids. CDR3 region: CASSLTTGGFNQTQHF. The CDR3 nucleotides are TGCGCCAGCAGCCTAACAACAGGGGGCTTCAATCAGACCCAGCATTTT.

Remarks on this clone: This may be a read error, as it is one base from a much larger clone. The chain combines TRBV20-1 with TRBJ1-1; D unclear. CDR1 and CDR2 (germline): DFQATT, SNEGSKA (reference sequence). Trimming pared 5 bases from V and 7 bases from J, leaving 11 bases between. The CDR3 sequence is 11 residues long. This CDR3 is CSARVTGEAFF. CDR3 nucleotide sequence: TGCAGTGCTCGAGTTACTGGTGAAGCTTTCTTT.

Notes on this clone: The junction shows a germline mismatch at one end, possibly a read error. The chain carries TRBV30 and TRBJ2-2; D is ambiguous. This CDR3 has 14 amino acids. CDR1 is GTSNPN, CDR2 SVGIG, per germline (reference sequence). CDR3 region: CACSVGVNTGELFF. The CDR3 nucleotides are TGTGCCTGTAGTGTAGGTGTAAACACCGGGGAGCTGTTTTTT. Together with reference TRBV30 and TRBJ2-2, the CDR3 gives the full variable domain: SQTIHQWPATLVQPVGSPLSLECTVEGTSNPNLYWYRQAAGRGLQLLFYSVGIGQISSEVPQNLSASRPQDRQFILSSKKLLLSDSGFYLCACSVGVNTGELFFGEGSRLTVL.

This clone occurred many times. Here the CDR3 reads CATSRVPGQGDTQYF. Written as DNA, the CDR3 is TGTGCCACCAGCAGAGTACCGGGACAGGGGGATACGCAGTATTTT. V gene TRBV15 combines with J gene TRBJ2-3; 10 bases agree with TRBD1. Per the germline V gene, CDR1 is LNHNV and CDR2 is YYDKDF (reference sequence). The CDR3 runs 15 residues. Unmatched junction bases numbered 4, after V lost 1 base and J lost 6 bases.

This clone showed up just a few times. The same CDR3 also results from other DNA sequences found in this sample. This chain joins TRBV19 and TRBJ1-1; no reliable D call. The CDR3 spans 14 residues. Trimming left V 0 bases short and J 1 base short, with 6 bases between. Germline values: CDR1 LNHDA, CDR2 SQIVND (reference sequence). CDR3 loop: CASSIDLENTEAFF. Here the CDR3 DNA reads TGTGCCAGTAGTATAGATCTGGAGAACACTGAAGCTTTCTTT.

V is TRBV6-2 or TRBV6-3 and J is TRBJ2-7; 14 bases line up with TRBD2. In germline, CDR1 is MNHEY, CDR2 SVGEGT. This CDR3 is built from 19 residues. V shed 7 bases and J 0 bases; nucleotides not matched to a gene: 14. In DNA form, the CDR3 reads TGTGCCAGCACCGGGGGGTGCGGGACTAGCGGGAGCTTCTCCTACGAGCAGTACTTC. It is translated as CASTGGCGTSGSFSYEQYF.

The CDR3 spells CASSYSLGNLAGYTF. The CDR3 DNA reads TGTGCCAGCAGTTACTCGTTGGGAAATTTGGCGGGCTACACCTTC. The chain is built from TRBV6-2 or TRBV6-3 and TRBJ1-2; no clear D gene. Trimming left V 0 bases short and J 8 bases short, with 16 bases between. This CDR3 contains 15 residues. Germline lookup yields CDR1 MNHEY and CDR2 SVGEGT.

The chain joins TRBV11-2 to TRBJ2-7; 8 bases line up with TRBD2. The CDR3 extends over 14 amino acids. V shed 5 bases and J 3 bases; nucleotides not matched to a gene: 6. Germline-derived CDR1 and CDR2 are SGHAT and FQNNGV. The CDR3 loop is CASSPSGSVYEQYF. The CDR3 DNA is TGTGCCAGCAGCCCCAGCGGGAGTGTCTACGAGCAGTACTTC.

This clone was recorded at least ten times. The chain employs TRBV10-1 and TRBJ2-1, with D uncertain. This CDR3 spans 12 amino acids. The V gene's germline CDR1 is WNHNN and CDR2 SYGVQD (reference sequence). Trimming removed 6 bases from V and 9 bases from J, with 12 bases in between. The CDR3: CASSDDRSEQFF. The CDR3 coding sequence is TGCGCCAGCAGCGACGACCGTAGTGAGCAGTTCTTC.